These T cell receptor beta chains were read from a single sample in a study of tumor and adjacent non-tumor tissue in lung cancer. Using its own MiXCR run on the multiplex PCR reads, TCRdb lists one record per CDR3 protein. The sample has some 73,000 distinct CDR3 sequences, approximately 80% seen once. Sequencing was done on a sample of distant non-tumor lung tissue. These receptors were taken from a man in his sixties with non-small cell lung cancer. Both conserved end residues are part of each CDR3. The D gene is left open where the match is weak. Size values are once, few and many counts, or a class for expanded clones, and some rows have none.

TRBJ2-5,13,TRBV11-2,.,.,CASSSKGEETEYF,TGTGCTAGCAGCTCTAAAGGTGAAGAGACCGAGTACTTC
TRBJ2-1,16,TRBV5-6,.,TRBD1,CASNHDRGGVYNEQFF,TGTGCCAGCAATCATGACAGGGGGGGAGTCTACAATGAGCAGTTCTTC
TRBJ2-3,15,TRBV12-3/TRBV12-4,.,TRBD2,CSSIGTSGDTDTQYF,TGTTCCAGCATAGGGACTAGTGGGGACACAGATACGCAGTATTTC
TRBJ1-1,15,TRBV5-4,.,.,CASRPPGAAGIEAFF,TGTGCCAGTAGACCACCGGGGGCGGCGGGGATTGAAGCTTTCTTT
TRBJ2-7,13,TRBV4-2,.,.,CASNHGGSYEQYF,TGTGCCAGCAACCACGGGGGCTCCTACGAGCAGTACTTC
TRBJ1-1,16,TRBV5-4,.,.,CASSPCVRALGTEAFF,TGTGCCAGCAGCCCCTGTGTGCGGGCGTTGGGCACTGAAGCTTTCTTT
TRBJ2-3,12,TRBV11-1,.,.,CASSLSYDTQFF,TGTGCCAGCAGCTTATCGTACGATACGCAGTTCTTT
TRBJ2-3,14,TRBV11-3,.,.,CASSQDRSSDTRYF,TGTGCCAGCAGCCAGGACAGAAGCTCGGATACGCGGTATTTT
TRBJ2-2,14,TRBV12-3/TRBV12-4,.,.,CASSLFRSTGELFF,TGTGCCAGCAGTTTATTTAGAAGCACCGGGGAGCTGTTTTTT
TRBJ2-7,12,TRBV12-3/TRBV12-4,.,.,CASSIPGGEQYF,TGTGCCAGCAGCATACCCGGTGGCGAGCAGTACTTC
TRBJ2-5,14,TRBV11-2,.,.,CASSYGQLQETQYF,TGTGCCAGCAGCTATGGACAGCTCCAAGAGACCCAGTACTTT
TRBJ2-3,13,TRBV24-1,.,.,CATGGEFNQPQYF,TGTGCCACCGGGGGTGAGTTCAATCAGCCCCAGTATTTT
TRBJ2-3,14,TRBV12-3/TRBV12-4,.,TRBD2,CASTFGTSDNTQYF,TGTGCCAGCACCTTTGGGACTAGCGACAATACGCAGTATTTT
TRBJ1-4,15,TRBV12-3/TRBV12-4,.,.,CASSIPMWIHEKLFF,TGTGCCAGCAGTATCCCTATGTGGATTCATGAAAAACTGTTTTTT
TRBJ2-5,13,TRBV11-2,.,.,CTSNSAGEETQYF,TGTACCAGCAACTCTGCAGGGGAAGAGACCCAGTACTTT
TRBJ2-1,13,TRBV10-1,.,.,CASSEGESNEQFF,TGCGCCAGTAGTGAGGGGGAGTCGAATGAGCAGTTCTTC
TRBJ2-1,15,TRBV20-1,.,.,CSADSAVGPWNEQSF,TGCAGTGCCGACTCAGCGGTGGGGCCGTGGAATGAGCAGTCCTTC
TRBJ2-3,14,TRBV6-2/TRBV6-3,.,.,CASSYSDGTDTQYF,TGTGCCAGTAGTTACTCGGACGGCACAGATACGCAGTATTTT
TRBJ2-7,13,TRBV11-3,.,.,CASSPRRHYEQYF,TGTGCCAGCAGTCCCCGGAGGCACTACGAGCAGTACTTC
TRBJ1-1,18,TRBV11-3,.,.,CGSSLTPNLCGRNTEAFF,TGTGGCAGCAGCTTAACACCGAATCTGTGTGGTCGGAACACTGAAGCTTTCTTT
TRBJ1-1,14,TRBV11-2,.,.,CVSSLVGKGTEAFF,TGTGTCAGTAGTTTAGTCGGGAAGGGCACTGAAGCTTTCTTT
TRBJ1-5,15,TRBV28,.,.,CASSFLSGSNQSQHF,TGTGCCAGCAGTTTTCTGTCAGGGAGCAATCAGTCCCAGCATTTT
TRBJ1-1,15,TRBV7-3,few,TRBD1,CASSSGTEIDTEAFF,TGTGCCAGCAGCTCCGGGACAGAAATTGACACTGAAGCTTTCTTT
TRBJ2-5,14,TRBV10-3,few,.,CATRSGGTQETQYF,TGTGCCACCCGCTCTGGAGGGACCCAAGAGACCCAGTACTTC
TRBJ1-1,16,TRBV11-2,.,.,CASSLGMVVRDTEAFF,TGTGCCAGCAGCTTAGGGATGGTTGTGAGGGACACCGAAGCTTTCTTT
TRBJ1-1,14,TRBV6-1,.,.,CAGSAVGVSTEAFF,TGTGCCGGTAGTGCGGTTGGAGTGAGCACTGAAGCTTTCTTT
TRBJ2-3,19,TRBV11-3,.,.,CTNSLDPLEVGGRTDTQYF,TGTACCAACAGCTTAGATCCCCTAGAAGTCGGGGGCCGCACAGATACGCAGTATTTT
TRBJ2-4,14,TRBV5-1,.,TRBD1,CGSNSGTGGDIQHF,TGCGGCAGCAACTCCGGGACAGGGGGGGACATCCAGCACTTC
TRBJ2-5,13,TRBV5-5,once,.,CASSYRAEETQYF,TGTGCCAGCTCCTACAGGGCCGAGGAGACCCAGTACTTC
TRBJ2-7,14,TRBV20-1,few,TRBD2,CSARTSGRTYEQYF,TGCAGTGCCAGGACTAGCGGGAGGACTTACGAGCAGTATTTC
TRBJ2-5,15,TRBV4-3,.,.,CASSQGPCPQETQYF,TGTGCCAGCAGCCAAGGGCCGTGTCCCCAAGAGACCCAGTACTTC
TRBJ2-3,16,TRBV12-3/TRBV12-4,.,TRBD2,CPSTSGGTTSAHTQYF,TGTCCCAGCACCAGCGGAGGGACTACTTCCGCACATACGCAGTATTTT
TRBJ2-7,12,TRBV20-1,.,.,CGVSAVTYEQYF,TGCGGCGTTAGTGCGGTCACCTACGAGCAGTACTTC
TRBJ2-7,15,TRBV11-3,once,.,CVSSLDHGRAYEQYF,TGTGTCAGCAGCTTAGATCATGGCAGGGCCTACGAACAGTACTTC
TRBJ2-1,15,TRBV20-1,once,.,CTTDSVGGPWNEQFF,TGCACTACTGACTCAGTGGGGGGGCCGTGGAATGAGCAGTTCTTC
TRBJ2-2,13,TRBV11-3,.,.,CPSSSDFRVELFF,TGTCCCAGCAGCTCCGACTTTCGCGTGGAGCTGTTTTTT
TRBJ1-1,14,TRBV6-2/TRBV6-3,.,.,CASSYPYENTEAFF,TGTGCCAGTAGTTACCCCTACGAGAATACTGAAGCTTTCTTT
TRBJ1-3,16,TRBV13,.,.,CASSLGPARTGNTIYF,TGTGCCAGCAGCTTAGGCCCGGCAAGGACTGGGAACACCATATATTTT
TRBJ1-1,14,TRBV11-2,.,.,CGSSLGEARTEVFF,TGTGGCAGCAGCTTAGGAGAGGCTCGAACTGAAGTTTTCTTT
TRBJ2-5,13,TRBV29-1,.,TRBD2,CSDGLAGEETQHF,TGCAGCGATGGATTGGCGGGGGAAGAGACCCAGCACTTC
TRBJ2-5,17,TRBV10-1,.,TRBD2,CASTTPPSGRTGETQYF,TGCGCCAGCACAACTCCGCCTAGCGGGAGAACAGGGGAGACCCAATACTTC
TRBJ2-6,14,TRBV11-2,.,.,CASSHISGTNVLTF,TGTGCCAGCAGTCATATCTCAGGGACCAACGTCTTAACTTTC
TRBJ2-2,17,TRBV5-1,.,.,CASRENSETSNTGELFF,TGCGCCAGCCGCGAAAACTCCGAGACATCGAACACCGGGGAGCTGTTTTTT
TRBJ1-1,14,TRBV1,few,.,CTSPREGRRTEAFF,TGCACCAGCCCTAGGGAGGGGAGGAGGACTGAAGCTTTCTTT
TRBJ2-3,14,TRBV11-2,.,TRBD2,CASSFLAVGIQQFF,TGTGCTAGCAGCTTTCTAGCGGTGGGCATTCAGCAGTTTTTT
TRBJ2-7,17,TRBV7-2,.,.,CASSRRGGTRNSYEQYF,TGTGCCAGCAGCCGCCGGGGAGGGACAAGGAACTCCTACGAGCAGTACTTC
TRBJ2-3,15,TRBV4-2,many,.,CASSHNYGGADTQYF,TGTGCCAGCAGCCACAACTATGGGGGCGCAGATACGCAGTATTTT
TRBJ2-7,14,TRBV7-8,many,TRBD1,CASSPRDRALQEYF,TGTGCCAGCAGCCCGAGGGACAGGGCTCTACAGGAGTACTTC
TRBJ2-3,15,TRBV6-1,.,.,CANSEGPQGGDTQYF,TGTGCCAACAGTGAAGGACCCCAGGGGGGTGATACGCAATATTTT
TRBJ1-1,17,TRBV4-3,.,.,CGSRPDVPGSSGTEAFF,TGCGGCAGCAGACCAGACGTTCCGGGCAGTTCGGGCACTGAAGCTTTCTTT
TRBJ2-1,15,TRBV20-1,.,TRBD2,CSVIGLAGPKMEQFF,TGCAGTGTGATAGGACTAGCGGGGCCGAAAATGGAGCAGTTCTTC
TRBJ2-1,18,TRBV5-1,.,.,CANSLGLGDFSSYNEQFF,TGCGCCAATAGCTTGGGGCTAGGGGACTTCAGCTCCTACAATGAGCAGTTCTTC
TRBJ2-7,14,TRBV11-2,.,.,CASSLLHSSYEKYF,TGTGCCAGCAGCCTACTGCACAGCTCCTACGAGAAGTACTTC